This TCR beta chain was captured by sequencing in a study of B cell selection in AIRE deficiency. In regard to this clone: Its antigen is as yet unknown.

Conventional CD4 T cells were sorted as CD4+CD127+ cells. The study, taken as a whole, reports: Of approximately 3,600 shared Treg TCRbeta sequences, roughly 32% were healthy-donor-only and over 9% patient-only.

Per the germline V gene, CDR1 is MDHEN and CDR2 is SYDVKM. V was trimmed by 5 bases and J by 9 bases, leaving 20 bases between them. The CDR3 spans 15 residues. The data were produced by immunoSEQ multiplex PCR, yet TCRdb's version contains in-frame clones alone and is incomplete. The sample yields about 25,000 clones, 96% seen once. The sample consisted of CD4+CD127+ conventional T cells sorted from PBMCs. The source is a human donor in good health. This chain joins TRBV28 and TRBJ2-4, with D perhaps assigned TRBD1 or TRBD2 (5 bases each). In nucleotides, the CDR3 is TGTGCCAGCAGTCCGAGGGGAAGGGGTCATAGCATTCAGTACTTC. The encoded protein is CASSPRGRGHSIQYF. The variable domain in full, with the rest retrieved from reference TRBV28 and TRBJ2-4, is DVKVTQSSRYLVKRTGEKVFLECVQDMDHENMFWYRQDPGLGLRLIYFSYDVKMKEKGDIPEGYSVSREKKERFSLILESASTNQTSMYLCASSPRGRGHSIQYFGAGTRLSVL.